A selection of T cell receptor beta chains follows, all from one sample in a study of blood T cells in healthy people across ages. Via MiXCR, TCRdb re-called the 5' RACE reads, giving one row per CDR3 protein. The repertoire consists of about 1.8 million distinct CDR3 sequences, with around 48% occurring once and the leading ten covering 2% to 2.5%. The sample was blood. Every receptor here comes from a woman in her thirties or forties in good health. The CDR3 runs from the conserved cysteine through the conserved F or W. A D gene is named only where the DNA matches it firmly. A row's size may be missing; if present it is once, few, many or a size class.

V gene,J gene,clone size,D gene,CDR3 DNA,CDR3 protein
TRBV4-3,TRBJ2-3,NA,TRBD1,TGCGCCAGCAGCCAAGAGACAGGGGTCGCAGATACGCAGTATTTT,CASSQETGVADTQYF
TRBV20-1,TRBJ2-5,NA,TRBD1,TGCAGTGCTCCCCGGGACAGCAGAGAGACCCAGTACTTC,CSAPRDSRETQYF
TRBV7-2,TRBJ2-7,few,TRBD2,TGTGCCAGCAGCGACGGGGGGGGGTTCTACGAGCAGTACTTC,CASSDGGGFYEQYF
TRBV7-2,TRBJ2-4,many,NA,TGTGCCAGCAGCTTAGAACAGTTCGGGGCCAAAAACATTCAGTACTTC,CASSLEQFGAKNIQYF
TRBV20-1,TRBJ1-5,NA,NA,TGCAGTGCTAGTTTATCTGGGGTCGCAGACCAGCCCCAGCATTTT,CSASLSGVADQPQHF
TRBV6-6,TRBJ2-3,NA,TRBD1,TGTGCCAGCAGTTACTCGACGGGGACAGGGGGCGGAGATACGCAGTATTTT,CASSYSTGTGGGDTQYF
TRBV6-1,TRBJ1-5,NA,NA,TGTGCCAGCAGCCAATCCCGGGACGTTTGGATTAGCAATCAGCCCCAGCATTTT,CASSQSRDVWISNQPQHF
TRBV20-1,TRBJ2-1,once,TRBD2,TGCAGTGCTGTCCGGGGGGGCTACAATGAGCAGTTCTTC,CSAVRGGYNEQFF
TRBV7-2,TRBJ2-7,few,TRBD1,TGTGCCATCTCTATCCGGGACAGAGAGTCCTACGAGCAGTACTTC,CAISIRDRESYEQYF
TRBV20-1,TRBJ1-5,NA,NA,TGCAGTGTCGGGACTGGAGTGGATCAGCCCCAGCATTTT,CSVGTGVDQPQHF
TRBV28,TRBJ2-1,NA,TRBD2,TGTGCCAGCAGTCTCAGACTAGCTCATAATGTAAATGAGCAGTTCTTC,CASSLRLAHNVNEQFF
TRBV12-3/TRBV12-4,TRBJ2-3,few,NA,TGTGCCAGCAGTTCTAGCGCAAGCACAGATACGCAGTATTTT,CASSSSASTDTQYF
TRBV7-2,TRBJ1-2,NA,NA,TGTGCCAGCAGCTTATTAACTCTTTCACGGACCTATGGCTACACCTTC,CASSLLTLSRTYGYTF
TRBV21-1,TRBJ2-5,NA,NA,TGTGCCAGCAGCAAAAGGAGGGCCCAAGAGACCCAGTACTTC,CASSKRRAQETQYF
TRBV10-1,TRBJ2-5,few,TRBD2,TGCGCCAGCAGTGTGGGACTAGCGGGGGATCGAGAGACCCAGTACTTC,CASSVGLAGDRETQYF
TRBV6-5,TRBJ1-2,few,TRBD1,TGTGCCAGCACTAAAGGAGACAGGGAGAGCTATGGCTACACCTTC,CASTKGDRESYGYTF
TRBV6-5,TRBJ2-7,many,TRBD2,TGTGCCAGCAGTTACTCTTCGGGGGGAGCCTACGAGCAGTACTTC,CASSYSSGGAYEQYF
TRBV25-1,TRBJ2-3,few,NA,TGTGCCAGCAGTGATTTGCGGGCCCCACCCCAGACGCAGTATTTT,CASSDLRAPPQTQYF
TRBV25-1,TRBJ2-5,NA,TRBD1,TGTGCCAGCAGTGACCTCTCCCGGACAGGTCCACAAGAGACCCAGTACTTC,CASSDLSRTGPQETQYF
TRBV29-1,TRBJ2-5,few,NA,TGCAGCGTGCCAGAGGGAGAGACCCAGTACTTC,CSVPEGETQYF
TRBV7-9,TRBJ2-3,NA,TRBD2,TGTGCCAGCAGCTCCTTCGGTAGCGGGAGGCCAGATACGCAGTATTTT,CASSSFGSGRPDTQYF
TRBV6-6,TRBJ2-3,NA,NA,TGTGCCAGCAGTTTGCCGGCGGGGGCCACAGATACGCAGTATTTT,CASSLPAGATDTQYF
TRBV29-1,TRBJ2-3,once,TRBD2,TGCAGCGTTGTGGGGGGGGGTTCTAGCACAGATACGCAGTATTTT,CSVVGGGSSTDTQYF
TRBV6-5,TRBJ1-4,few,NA,TGTGCCAGCAGTTACTCATGGGGTTATACAGAAAAACTGTTTTTT,CASSYSWGYTEKLFF
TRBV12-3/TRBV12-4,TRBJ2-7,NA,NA,TGTGCCAGCAGTTTGTGGCAGAATAACTACGAGCAGTACTTC,CASSLWQNNYEQYF
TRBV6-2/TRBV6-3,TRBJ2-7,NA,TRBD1,TGTGCCAGCAGTGACACGAAACCGGGACAGGGAACCTACGAGCAGTACTTC,CASSDTKPGQGTYEQYF
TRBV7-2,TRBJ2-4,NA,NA,TGTGCCAGCAGCGACGCTCGAGCCAAAAACATTCAGTACTTC,CASSDARAKNIQYF
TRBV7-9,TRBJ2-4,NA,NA,TGTGCCAGCAGCTTAGACCCTAGGGGCAAAAACATTCAGTACTTC,CASSLDPRGKNIQYF
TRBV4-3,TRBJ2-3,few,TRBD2,TGCGCCAGCAGCCTAAGGACTAGCGGGGGGGCAAAAGATACGCAGTATTTT,CASSLRTSGGAKDTQYF
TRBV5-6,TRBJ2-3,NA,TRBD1,TGTGCCAGCAGCGACAGGGACAGGGCGCCAGATACGCAGTATTTT,CASSDRDRAPDTQYF
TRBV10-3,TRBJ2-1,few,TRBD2,TGTGCCATCAGTGAGTCTTTGGCTAGCGGAAACAATGAGCAGTTCTTC,CAISESLASGNNEQFF
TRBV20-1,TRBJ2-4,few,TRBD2,TGCAGTGCTAGATACTACCTAGAGCGGGGGGCAAACATTCAGTACTTC,CSARYYLERGANIQYF
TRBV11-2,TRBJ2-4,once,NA,TGTGCCAGCAGCTTGGCCGGACAGCTCGGCAAAAACATTCAGTACTTC,CASSLAGQLGKNIQYF
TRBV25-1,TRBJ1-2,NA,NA,TGTGCCAGCAGTGAAGGGACTTTTCAACCCTATGGCTACACCTTC,CASSEGTFQPYGYTF
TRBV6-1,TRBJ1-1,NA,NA,TGTGCCAGCAGTGACGGGTTTGACACTGAAGCTTTCTTT,CASSDGFDTEAFF
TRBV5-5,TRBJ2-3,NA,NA,TGTTCCAGCAGCTTGCCTCCGGGGTTAGATACGCAGTATTTT,CSSSLPPGLDTQYF
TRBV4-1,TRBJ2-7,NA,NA,TGCGCCAGCAGCCAAATACAGGAAAATACCTACGAGCAGTACTTC,CASSQIQENTYEQYF
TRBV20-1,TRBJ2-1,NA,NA,TGCAGTGCAGAACTCCAAGGTGAGCAGTTCTTC,CSAELQGEQFF
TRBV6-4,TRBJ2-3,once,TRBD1,TGTGTCAGCAGCCTAGGGGGCGCAGGGGATACGCAGTATTTT,CVSSLGGAGDTQYF
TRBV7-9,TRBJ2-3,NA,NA,TGTGCCAGCAGCTTACTGGCGGGAGAGGGGGCCGATTCAGATACGCAGTATTTT,CASSLLAGEGADSDTQYF
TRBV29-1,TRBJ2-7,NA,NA,TGCAGCGTTGCTACCAGGGCCTACGAGCAGTACTTC,CSVATRAYEQYF
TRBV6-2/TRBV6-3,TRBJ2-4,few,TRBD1,TGTGCCAGCAGCCCCGGGGACAGGCGACCAGAGCAGCAGTACTTC,CASSPGDRRPEQQYF
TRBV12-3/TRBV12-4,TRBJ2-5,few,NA,TGTGCCAGCACCCTGGGGGGGGCCTCCTTGGCCCAGTACTTC,CASTLGGASLAQYF
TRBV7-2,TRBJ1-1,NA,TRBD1,TGTGCCAGCAGCTCAAGGACAGGCTCCCCGAACACTGAAGCTTTCTTT,CASSSRTGSPNTEAFF
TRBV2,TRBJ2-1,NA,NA,TGTGCCAGCAGTGGTACAGCAAGTGAGCAGTTCTTC,CASSGTASEQFF
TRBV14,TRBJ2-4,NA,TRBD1,TGTGCCAGCAGCCAAGCAAGGGGGCAGCTTAAAAACATTCAGTACTTC,CASSQARGQLKNIQYF
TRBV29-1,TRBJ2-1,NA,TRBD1,TGCAGCGTTGAAGGTCGGCACAGGGGGTCGCAATCTGAGCAGTTCTTC,CSVEGRHRGSQSEQFF
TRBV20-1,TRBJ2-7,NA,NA,TGCAGTGCTAGCTCTGCAGGGATTACCTACGAGCAGTACTTC,CSASSAGITYEQYF
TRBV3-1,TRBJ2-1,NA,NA,TGTGCCAGCAGCCCTAGCGTATCGGCTTACAATGAGCAGTTCTTC,CASSPSVSAYNEQFF